This TCR beta chain was found in a study of regulatory T cells in long-lasting Graves disease. CDR3-region Arm-PCR and iRepertoire HTBI primers produced the TCR beta libraries. Via MiXCR, TCRdb re-called the multiplex PCR reads, giving one row per CDR3 protein. The sample contains about 470,000 distinct CDR3 sequences, less than 25% of which appear only once. Study-level results: Accuracy was perhaps lowered by the small sample size.

Documented time point: persistent/refractory GD, antithyroid drugs over 5 years with positive TRAb. The TCR library was made from RNA that had been extracted from PBMCs in TRIzol. This clonotype was seen ten or more times. As yet, its antigen is unknown. The receptor was isolated from a female donor with Graves disease. This specimen consisted of peripheral blood mononuclear cells (PBMCs), obtained when the disease was refractory, from a patient treated with antithyroid drugs.

The CDR3 sequence: CSARDVVAGVETQYF. The CDR3 region has the DNA TGCAGTGCTAGAGATGTGGTAGCGGGAGTTGAGACCCAGTACTTC. This chain links TRBV20-1 with TRBJ2-5; 9 nucleotides align to TRBD2. The V gene end was trimmed by 0 bases and the J gene end by 5 bases; junction bases not matched to a gene: 7. Germline values: CDR1 DFQATT, CDR2 SNEGSKA (reference sequence). CDR3 size: 15 residues.